This T cell receptor beta chain was recovered during a study of T-cell memory formation after mild COVID-19. Turning to this clonotype: What it binds is not known.

Study-level points and caveats: Researchers report contracting CD4+ clones mostly in CM and EM, with CD8+ clones in EMRA. Some clones that responded turned up in pre-infection memory, which suggests that cross-reactive memory joined in. Later expanders leaned CD4+, whereas clones that contracted between day 15 and 85 were balanced CD4/CD8.

One entry per CDR3 protein results from TCRdb running MiXCR on the 5' RACE reads. The table includes roughly 400,000 distinct CDR3 sequences, approximately 24% detected once. The CDR3 extends over 12 amino acids. Germline V gene lookup returns CDR1 SSHAT and CDR2 FNYEAQ (reference sequence). V shed 5 bases and J 9 bases; nucleotides not matched to a gene: 2. Material: PBMCs or a T cell subset sorted from them (not recorded which). The gene calls are TRBV7-7 and TRBJ2-1; TRBD1 matches 9 bases. The receptor was isolated from an adult woman who had mild COVID-19 (a few samples of this study predate the infection). Cell type and time point are not known. The CDR3 DNA sequence: TGTGCCAGCAGCGGACAGGGGTTTGAGCAGTTCTTC. As protein: CASSGQGFEQFF.